One and the same sample provided the 9 T cell receptor beta chains below, sequenced in a study of molecular identifiers for immune sequencing clone quantification. TCRdb reanalysed the PCR reads using MiXCR and keeps one entry per CDR3 protein. The data show roughly 71,000 distinct CDR3 sequences, approximately 17% seen once. Sample: naive CD8+ T cells from blood, with Jurkat cell RNA spiked in. The subset denotes: FACS-sorted CD8+CD4-CCR7+CD45RA+ naive T cells. The receptors were sampled from a human donor in good health. Some libraries in this study had Jurkat cell RNA spiked in.

There are many counts of this clonotype. CDR3 sequence: CASSFGQVPYEQYF. The DNA of the CDR3 is TGTGCCAGCAGTTTCGGACAGGTGCCCTACGAGCAGTACTTC. The chain links TRBV6-1 to TRBJ2-7; 7 nucleotides agree with TRBD1. CDR1 and CDR2 (germline): MNHNS, SASEGT. V dropped 5 bases and J dropped 2; count of bases not matched to a gene: 6. CDR3 length equals 14 residues.

Remarks on this clonotype: With a much larger clone just one base away, this may be a read error. Written as DNA, the CDR3 is TGTGCCTGCAGTTTGGTAGCGGGCCTGTACGAGCAGTACTTC. Translating gives CACSLVAGLYEQYF. The chain joins TRBV28 to TRBJ2-7; 7 bases are shared with TRBD2. Germline-derived CDR1 and CDR2 are MDHEN and SYDVKM. The CDR3 spans 14 residues. The entire variable domain, with the rest obtained from reference TRBV28 and TRBJ2-7, is as follows: DVKVTQSSRYLVKRTGEKVFLECVQDMDHENMFWYRQDPGLGLRLIYFSYDVKMKEKGDIPEGYSVSREKKERFSLILESASTNQTSMYLCACSLVAGLYEQYFGPGTRLTVT.

This clonotype was detected ten times or more. The chain links TRBV28 to TRBJ1-2; 12 bases are a match to TRBD1. The junction had 2 bases not matched to a gene; V was cut back by 6 bases and J by 3 bases. The germline V gene encodes CDR1 MDHEN and CDR2 SYDVKM. The CDR3 consists of 14 residues. Written as DNA, the CDR3 is TGTGCCAGCAGGGGGACAGGGGGCGACTATGGCTACACCTTC. Translated: CASRGTGGDYGYTF.

The chain recombines TRBV6-2 or TRBV6-3 with TRBJ1-2; no definite D call. The CDR3 is 14 amino acids. Between the trimmed V and J ends, which lost 6 bases and 6 bases, there was a span of 17 bases. The germline V gene has CDR1 MNHEY and CDR2 SVGEGT. The CDR3 DNA is TGTGCCAGCAGGCCGACCTGGACGGGCGATGGCTACACCTTC. The encoded protein is CASRPTWTGDGYTF.

At least ten counts were recorded for this clonotype. This chain joins TRBV29-1 and TRBJ2-1; D remains ambiguous. The V gene's germline CDR1 is SQVTM and CDR2 ANQGSEA. Trimming took 5 bases from V and 0 from J, leaving 14 bases between them. The length of the CDR3 is 15 residues. The CDR3, as DNA: TGCAGCGTTCTCTTTGGAGACCCCTCCTACAATGAGCAGTTCTTC. This sequence encodes CSVLFGDPSYNEQFF.

This clonotype was detected many times. The chain links TRBV7-6 to TRBJ2-5; D is uncertain. Germline V gene lookup returns CDR1 SGHVS and CDR2 FNYEAQ. V lost 7 bases and J 1 base, leaving 10 bases between the germline ends. The CDR3 consists of 13 residues. DNA for the CDR3: TGTGCCAGCACTTCCTGGGTCCAAGAGACCCAGTACTTC. Its translation is CASTSWVQETQYF.

This clonotype was recorded many times. The CDR3 DNA reads as TGTGCCAGTAGTATAGTAAGCGGCACAGATACGCAGTATTTT. It specifies CASSIVSGTDTQYF. The J gene is TRBJ2-3, the V gene TRBV19; D is unresolved. Trimming cost V 1 base and J 1 base, with 6 bases left between them. The CDR3 consists of 14 residues. Germline lookup yields CDR1 LNHDA and CDR2 SQIVND (reference sequence).

Ten or more counts support this clonotype. This rearrangement joins TRBV4-3 to TRBJ2-7; D is undetermined. Germline V gene lookup returns CDR1 LGHNA and CDR2 YSLEER. Trimming removed 4 bases at V and 4 bases at J, with 11 bases between. This CDR3 has 13 amino acids. CDR3 coding DNA: TGCGCCAGCAGCCCCGGGCCCTCGTACGAGCAGTACTTC. As protein: CASSPGPSYEQYF.

This clonotype has ten or more counts. The chain carries TRBV6-6 and TRBJ2-7, with D tentatively TRBD1 or TRBD2 (5 bases each). The germline V gene has CDR1 MNHNY and CDR2 SVGAGI (reference sequence). Between the trimmed V and J ends, which lost 5 bases and 0 bases, there was a span of 17 bases. The CDR3 length is 16 residues. This CDR3 is CASSPLLGESSYEQYF. DNA of the CDR3: TGTGCCAGCAGTCCCCTCTTGGGGGAAAGCTCCTACGAGCAGTACTTC.